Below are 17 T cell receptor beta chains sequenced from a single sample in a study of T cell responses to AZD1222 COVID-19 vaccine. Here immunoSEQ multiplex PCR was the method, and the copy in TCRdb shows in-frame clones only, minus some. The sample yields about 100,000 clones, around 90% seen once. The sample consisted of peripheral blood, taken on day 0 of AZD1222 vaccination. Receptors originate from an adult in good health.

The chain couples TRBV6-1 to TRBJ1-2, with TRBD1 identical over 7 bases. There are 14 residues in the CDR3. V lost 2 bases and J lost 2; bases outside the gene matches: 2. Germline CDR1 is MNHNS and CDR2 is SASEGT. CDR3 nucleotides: TGTGCCAGCAGTGAAACGGGACAGAACTATGGCTACACCTTC. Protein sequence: CASSETGQNYGYTF.

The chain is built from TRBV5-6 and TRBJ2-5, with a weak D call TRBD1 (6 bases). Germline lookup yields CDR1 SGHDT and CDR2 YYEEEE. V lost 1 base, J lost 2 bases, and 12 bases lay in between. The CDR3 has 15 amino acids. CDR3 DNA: TGTGCCAGCAGCTTGTCACAGGGAGTTCAAGAGACCCAGTACTTC. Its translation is CASSLSQGVQETQYF.

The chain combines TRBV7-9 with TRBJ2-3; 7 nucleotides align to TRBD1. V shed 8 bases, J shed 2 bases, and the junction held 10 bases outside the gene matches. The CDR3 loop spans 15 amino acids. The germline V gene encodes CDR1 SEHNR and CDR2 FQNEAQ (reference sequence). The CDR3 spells CASAGQGVNTDTQYF. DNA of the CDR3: TGTGCCAGCGCTGGGCAGGGGGTCAACACAGATACGCAGTATTTT.

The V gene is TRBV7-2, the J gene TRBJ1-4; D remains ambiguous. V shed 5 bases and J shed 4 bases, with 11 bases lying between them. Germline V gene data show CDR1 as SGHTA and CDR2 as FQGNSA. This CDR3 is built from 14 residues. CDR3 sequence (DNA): TGTGCCAGCAGCCCTCGTTACGATAATGAAAAACTGTTTTTT. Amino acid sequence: CASSPRYDNEKLFF. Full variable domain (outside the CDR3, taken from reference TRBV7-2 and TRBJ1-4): GAGVSQSPSNKVTEKGKDVELRCDPISGHTALYWYRQSLGQGLEFLIYFQGNSAPDKSGLPSDRFSAERTGGSVSTLTIQRTQQEDSAVYLCASSPRYDNEKLFFGSGTQLSVL.

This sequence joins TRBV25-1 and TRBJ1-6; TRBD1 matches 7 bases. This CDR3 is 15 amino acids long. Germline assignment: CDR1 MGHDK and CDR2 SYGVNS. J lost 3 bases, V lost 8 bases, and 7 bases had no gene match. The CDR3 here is CASGATGIYNSPLHF. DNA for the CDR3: TGTGCCAGCGGAGCGACAGGGATCTATAATTCACCCCTCCACTTT.

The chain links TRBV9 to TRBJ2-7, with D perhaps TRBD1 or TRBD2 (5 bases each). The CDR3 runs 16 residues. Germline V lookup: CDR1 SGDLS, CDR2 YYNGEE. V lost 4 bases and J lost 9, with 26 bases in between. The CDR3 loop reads CASSRGLGNGPLGQYF. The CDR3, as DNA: TGTGCCAGCAGCCGGGGCCTAGGTAATGGGCCGCTAGGGCAGTACTTC.

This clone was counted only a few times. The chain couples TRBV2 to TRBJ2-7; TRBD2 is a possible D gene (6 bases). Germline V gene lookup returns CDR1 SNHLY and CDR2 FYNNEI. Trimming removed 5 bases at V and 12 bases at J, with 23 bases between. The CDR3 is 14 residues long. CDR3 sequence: CASSYLGTPVETYF. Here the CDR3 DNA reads TGTGCCAGCAGTTACCTCGGGACTCCCGTCGAAACGTACTTC.

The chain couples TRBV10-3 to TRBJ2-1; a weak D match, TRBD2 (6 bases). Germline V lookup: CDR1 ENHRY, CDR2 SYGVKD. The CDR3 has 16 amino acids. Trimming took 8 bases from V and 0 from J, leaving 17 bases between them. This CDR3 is CAISWSAGSSYNEQFF. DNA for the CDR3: TGTGCCATCTCCTGGAGCGCGGGGAGCTCCTACAATGAGCAGTTCTTC.

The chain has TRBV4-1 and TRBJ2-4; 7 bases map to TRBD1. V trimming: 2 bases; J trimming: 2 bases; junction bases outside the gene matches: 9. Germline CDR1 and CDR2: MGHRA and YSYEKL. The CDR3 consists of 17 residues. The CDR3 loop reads CASSQFDRDITKNIQYF. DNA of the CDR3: TGCGCCAGCAGCCAATTCGACAGGGACATCACCAAAAACATTCAGTACTTC.

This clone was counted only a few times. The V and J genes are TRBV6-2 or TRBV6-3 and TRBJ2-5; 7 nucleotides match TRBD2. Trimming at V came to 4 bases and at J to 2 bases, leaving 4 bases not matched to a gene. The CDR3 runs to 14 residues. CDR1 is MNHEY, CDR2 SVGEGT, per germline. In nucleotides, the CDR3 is TGTGCCAGCAGTTTGGGGGGACTACAAGAGACCCAGTACTTC. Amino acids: CASSLGGLQETQYF.

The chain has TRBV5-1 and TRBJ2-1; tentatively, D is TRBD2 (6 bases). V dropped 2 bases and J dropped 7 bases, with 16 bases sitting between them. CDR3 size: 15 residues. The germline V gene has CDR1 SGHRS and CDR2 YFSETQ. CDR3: CASSLRDSFINEQFF. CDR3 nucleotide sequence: TGCGCCAGCAGCTTAAGGGACTCGTTTATTAATGAGCAGTTCTTC.

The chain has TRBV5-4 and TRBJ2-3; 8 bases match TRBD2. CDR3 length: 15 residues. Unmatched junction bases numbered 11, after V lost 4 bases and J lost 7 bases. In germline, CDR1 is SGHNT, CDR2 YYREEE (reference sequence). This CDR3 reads CASSLAGPGMNTQYF. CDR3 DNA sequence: TGTGCCAGCAGCCTAGCGGGTCCGGGCATGAATACGCAGTATTTT.

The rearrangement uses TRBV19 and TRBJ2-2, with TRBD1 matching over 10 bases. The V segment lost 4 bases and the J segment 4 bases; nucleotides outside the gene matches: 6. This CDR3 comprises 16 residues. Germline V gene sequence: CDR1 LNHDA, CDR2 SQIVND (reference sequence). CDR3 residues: CASSSGQGVGTGELFF. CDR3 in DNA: TGTGCCAGTAGTAGCGGACAGGGGGTCGGCACCGGGGAGCTGTTTTTT.

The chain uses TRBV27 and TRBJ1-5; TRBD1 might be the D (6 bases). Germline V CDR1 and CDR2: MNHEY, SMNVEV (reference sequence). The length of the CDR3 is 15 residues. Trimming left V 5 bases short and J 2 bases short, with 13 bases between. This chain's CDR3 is CASSTRGLGNQPQHF. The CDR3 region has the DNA TGTGCCAGCAGTACCAGGGGTTTAGGCAATCAGCCCCAGCATTTT.

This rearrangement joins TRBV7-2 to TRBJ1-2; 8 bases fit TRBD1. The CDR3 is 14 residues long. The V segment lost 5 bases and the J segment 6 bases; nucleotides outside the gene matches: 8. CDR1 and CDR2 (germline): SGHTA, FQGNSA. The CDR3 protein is CASSPRTGTHGYTF. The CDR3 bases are TGTGCCAGCAGCCCCCGGACAGGGACCCATGGCTACACCTTC.

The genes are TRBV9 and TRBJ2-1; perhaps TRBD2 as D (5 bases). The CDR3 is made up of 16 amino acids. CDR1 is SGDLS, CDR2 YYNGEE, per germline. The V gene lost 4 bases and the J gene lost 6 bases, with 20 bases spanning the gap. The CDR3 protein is CASSSPHGEKSNEQFF. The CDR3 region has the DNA TGTGCCAGCAGCTCCCCCCACGGGGAGAAATCCAATGAGCAGTTCTTC.

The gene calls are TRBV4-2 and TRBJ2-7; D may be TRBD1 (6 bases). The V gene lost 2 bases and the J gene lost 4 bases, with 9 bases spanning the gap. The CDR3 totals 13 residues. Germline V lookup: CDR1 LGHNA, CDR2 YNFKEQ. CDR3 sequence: CASSQRTVYEQYF. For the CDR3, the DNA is TGTGCCAGCAGCCAAAGGACAGTTTACGAGCAGTACTTC.